This TCR beta chain was recorded in a study of blood T cell repertoires in COVID-19. The assay was immunoSEQ multiplex PCR, and TCRdb's table has in-frame clones only and misses some. Here the sample spans approximately 250,000 clones, roughly 84% being singletons. Germline assignment: CDR1 SGDLS and CDR2 YYNGEE. This CDR3 spans 15 amino acids. V lost 3 bases, J lost 3 bases, and 4 bases stayed unmatched. The chain links TRBV9 to TRBJ2-3; 10 nucleotides agree with TRBD1. What was sequenced was peripheral blood. This receptor was obtained from a man in his forties with acute or convalescent COVID-19. CDR3: CASSAPGQGTDTQYF. Here the CDR3 DNA reads TGTGCCAGCAGCGCCCCGGGACAGGGGACAGATACGCAGTATTTT.